A single sample is the source of the 23 T cell receptor beta chains below, sequenced in a study of Ad26.COV2.S vaccination and SARS-CoV-2 variants. Data came from immunoSEQ multiplex PCR; TCRdb stores just in-frame clones and leaves some out. The sample yields under 150,000 clones, roughly 88% seen once. Specimen: peripheral blood, collected after recovery from COVID-19. These receptors originate from a human donor who had recovered from COVID-19.

This clone was detected only a few times. V gene TRBV9 combines with J gene TRBJ1-2, with D unresolved. V dropped 3 bases and J dropped 7 bases, with 10 bases sitting between them. The germline CDR1 and CDR2 sequences are SGDLS and YYNGEE. This CDR3 region has 12 residues. This CDR3 reads CASSGTGVGYTF. The CDR3 coding sequence is TGTGCCAGCAGCGGTACCGGGGTTGGCTACACCTTC.

The rearrangement joins TRBV5-5 to TRBJ1-4; tentative D call: TRBD1 (5 bases). V was clipped by 2 bases and J by 8 bases, with 13 bases between them. The length of the CDR3 is 14 residues. The germline gives CDR1 SGHKS, CDR2 YYEKEE (reference sequence). CDR3 protein: CASSFDSLGEKLFF. In nucleotides, the CDR3 is TGTGCCAGCAGCTTCGACAGCTTGGGGGAAAAACTGTTTTTT. Drawing the rest from reference TRBV5-5 and TRBJ1-4, the complete variable domain is DAGVTQSPTHLIKTRGQQVTLRCSPISGHKSVSWYQQVLGQGPQFIFQYYEKEERGRGNFPDRFSARQFPNYSSELNVNALLLGDSALYLCASSFDSLGEKLFFGSGTQLSVL.

V is TRBV11-2 and J is TRBJ1-1, with D perhaps TRBD1 (6 bases). The CDR3 loop spans 13 amino acids. V was pared by 3 bases and J by 3 bases, with 8 bases between. Germline V gives CDR1 SGHAT, CDR2 FQNNGV. The CDR3 is CASSLGAHTEAFF. DNA of the CDR3: TGTGCCAGCAGCTTGGGGGCCCACACTGAAGCTTTCTTT.

The V and J genes are TRBV14 and TRBJ1-1; a weak D match, TRBD1 (6 bases). The CDR3 is 15 residues long. Germline V CDR1 and CDR2: SGHDN, FVKESK. Deletions cut 0 bases from V and 5 bases from J, with 13 bases between. The CDR3 bases are TGTGCCAGCAGCCAAGAACAGGGAGTATTGACTGAAGCTTTCTTT. This codes for CASSQEQGVLTEAFF.

The V call is TRBV7-4, the J call TRBJ2-4, with D uncertain. CDR1 and CDR2 (germline): SGHVT, SQSDAQ. V was pared by 1 base and J by 0 bases, with 7 bases between. The length of the CDR3 is 15 residues. The CDR3 nucleotides are TGTGCCAGCAGCTTAGTAAGGTTAGCCAAAAACATTCAGTACTTC. As protein: CASSLVRLAKNIQYF.

This sequence joins TRBV6-5 and TRBJ1-5; no clear D gene. The CDR3 runs to 14 residues. CDR1 and CDR2 from the germline V gene are MNHEY and SVGAGI. V was clipped by 7 bases and J by 0 bases, with 10 bases between them. The CDR3, as DNA: TGTGCCAGCATGGGAGCAGATAGCAATCAGCCCCAGCATTTT. Encoded protein: CASMGADSNQPQHF.

V usage is TRBV6-5 and J usage is TRBJ2-1; D call uncertain. This CDR3 is 15 amino acids long. V was cut by 2 bases and J by 5 bases, with 13 bases left in between. In germline, CDR1 is MNHEY, CDR2 SVGAGI. CDR3 protein: CASSYGVGKNNEQFF. CDR3 DNA sequence: TGTGCCAGCAGTTACGGGGTAGGGAAGAACAATGAGCAGTTCTTC.

This clone has only one observation. This chain connects TRBV4-1 to TRBJ1-1; weak D call: TRBD1 (5 bases). Trimming removed 5 bases at V and 5 bases at J, with 18 bases between. Germline CDR1 reads MGHRA; CDR2 reads YSYEKL. The CDR3 consists of 15 residues. The CDR3 region has the DNA TGCGCCAGCAGCACTAGCAGGTTGGGGGGTACTGAAGCTTTCTTT. This codes for CASSTSRLGGTEAFF.

The chain combines TRBV2 with TRBJ2-4, with D unclear. V was cut by 3 bases and J by 9 bases, with 9 bases left in between. The CDR3 has 12 amino acids. Germline V gives CDR1 SNHLY, CDR2 FYNNEI. CDR3 residues: CASSDISFIQYF. The CDR3, as DNA: TGTGCCAGCAGTGATATCAGTTTCATTCAGTACTTC.

V is TRBV10-2 and J is TRBJ1-1; no reliable D call. This CDR3 contains 14 residues. Germline CDR1 is WSHSY and CDR2 is SAAADI. Trimming removed 10 bases at V and 3 bases at J, with 18 bases between. In DNA, the CDR3 is TGCGCCACCCTTGCGCGGCAGGTAGACACTGAAGCTTTCTTT. Translation gives CATLARQVDTEAFF.

This chain connects TRBV5-8 to TRBJ2-3; 11 bases are a match to TRBD2. V was pared by 0 bases and J by 1 base, with 4 bases of the junction left unmatched. CDR1 is SGHTS and CDR2 is YDEGEE in the germline V gene. The length of the CDR3 is 17 residues. CDR3 nucleotide sequence: TGTGCCAGCAGCTTGGGACTAGCGGGGTCTCGCACAGATACGCAGTATTTT. Translating gives CASSLGLAGSRTDTQYF.

J is TRBJ1-2 and V is TRBV28, with D maybe TRBD1 (5 bases). Trimming shortened V by 6 bases and J by 4 bases, and 15 bases separated the two germline ends. The CDR3 loop spans 14 amino acids. Germline values: CDR1 MDHEN, CDR2 SYDVKM. Written as DNA, the CDR3 is TGTGCCAGCAGCGGGGGGGGGAATTCCTATGGCTACACCTTC. It specifies CASSGGGNSYGYTF.

This rearrangement joins TRBV4-3 to TRBJ2-7; no definite D call. Germline V lookup: CDR1 LGHNA, CDR2 YSLEER. V gave up 0 bases and J gave up 1 base, with 10 bases separating them. The CDR3 runs 15 residues. DNA for the CDR3: TGCGCCAGCAGCCAAGAATTCAGCGATTCCTACGAGCAGTACTTC. This gives the protein CASSQEFSDSYEQYF.

The chain recombines TRBV27 with TRBJ2-7, with D unresolved. V was clipped by 3 bases and J by 3 bases, with 9 bases between them. CDR3 length: 13 residues. In germline, CDR1 is MNHEY, CDR2 SMNVEV (reference sequence). CDR3: CASSFTPNYEQYF. CDR3 nucleotide sequence: TGTGCCAGCAGTTTTACACCCAACTACGAGCAGTACTTC.

V gene TRBV10-3 combines with J gene TRBJ2-4, with 7 nucleotides matching TRBD1. The CDR3 is 16 amino acids. Germline V gives CDR1 ENHRY, CDR2 SYGVKD. Trimming removed 3 bases from V and 3 bases from J; junction bases left unmatched: 8. The CDR3 sequence: CAISDAGTVFKNIQYF. For the CDR3, the DNA is TGTGCCATCAGTGATGCCGGGACAGTCTTCAAAAACATTCAGTACTTC.

V gene TRBV7-9 combines with J gene TRBJ1-1; unclear D gene. Trimming left V 1 base short and J 7 bases short, with 22 bases between. Looked up from germline, CDR1 is SEHNR and CDR2 is FQNEAQ (reference sequence). This CDR3 is 17 amino acids long. The CDR3 is CASSLVGSKGLFIEAFF. The CDR3 DNA sequence: TGTGCCAGCAGCTTAGTCGGGTCGAAGGGTTTATTCATTGAAGCTTTCTTT.

This sequence joins TRBV5-8 and TRBJ1-2, with TRBD1 matching 12 bases. The CDR3 has 17 residues. V lost 1 base and J lost 1; bases outside the gene matches: 5. Germline V gives CDR1 SGHTS, CDR2 YDEGEE. CDR3 nucleotides: TGTGCCAGCAGCTTGTTGGGACAGGGGGCAGTTAACTATGGCTACACCTTC. Its protein product is CASSLLGQGAVNYGYTF.

The chain carries TRBV12-3 or TRBV12-4 and TRBJ1-2; no definite D call. V was trimmed by 3 bases and J by 4 bases, leaving 9 bases between them. The CDR3 consists of 13 residues. Here the CDR3 reads CASSLPAAYGYTF. Written as DNA, the CDR3 is TGTGCCAGCAGTTTGCCAGCCGCCTATGGCTACACCTTC.

The chain combines TRBV10-1 with TRBJ2-7, with D unclear. The germline gives CDR1 WNHNN, CDR2 SYGVQD (reference sequence). The length of the CDR3 is 14 residues. V was clipped by 4 bases and J by 2 bases, with 12 bases between them. The CDR3 DNA reads as TGCGCCAGCAGTGCGACGGACCGAGCCTACGAGCAGTACTTC. It specifies CASSATDRAYEQYF.

This sequence joins TRBV6-4 and TRBJ1-5, with unresolved D. V lost 2 bases, J lost 1 base, and 9 bases lay in between. Germline-derived CDR1 and CDR2 are MRHNA and SNTAGT. The CDR3 length is 15 residues. Here the CDR3 reads CASSDAMRSNQPQHF. CDR3 sequence (DNA): TGTGCCAGCAGTGACGCGATGCGCAGCAATCAGCCCCAGCATTTT.

The J gene is TRBJ2-5, the V gene TRBV4-1, with TRBD2 matching over 12 bases. CDR3 size: 16 residues. The germline V gene encodes CDR1 MGHRA and CDR2 YSYEKL. Trimming at V came to 1 base and at J to 10 bases, leaving 10 bases not matched to a gene. CDR3 DNA sequence: TGCGCCAGCAGCCAAGGGGAGACTAGCGGGGGTAGGAACCAGTACTTC. Translated, it gives CASSQGETSGGRNQYF.

The genes are TRBV28 and TRBJ1-5; perhaps TRBD1 as D (6 bases). The CDR3 loop spans 16 amino acids. The V end was cut by 5 bases, the J end by 3 bases, with 17 bases between. Germline V gene data show CDR1 as MDHEN and CDR2 as SYDVKM. The CDR3 DNA reads TGTGCCAGCAGTCACCGGGCCCGGGGGGCCAATCAGCCCCAGCATTTT. Translated: CASSHRARGANQPQHF.

The chain employs TRBV4-3 and TRBJ2-5; possibly TRBD2 for D (5 bases). V lost 3 bases and J 4 bases, leaving 9 bases between the germline ends. The V gene's germline CDR1 is LGHNA and CDR2 YSLEER. This CDR3 has 13 amino acids. The CDR3: CASSHTRRETQYF. The CDR3 DNA follows: TGCGCCAGCAGCCACACTAGAAGAGAGACCCAGTACTTC.